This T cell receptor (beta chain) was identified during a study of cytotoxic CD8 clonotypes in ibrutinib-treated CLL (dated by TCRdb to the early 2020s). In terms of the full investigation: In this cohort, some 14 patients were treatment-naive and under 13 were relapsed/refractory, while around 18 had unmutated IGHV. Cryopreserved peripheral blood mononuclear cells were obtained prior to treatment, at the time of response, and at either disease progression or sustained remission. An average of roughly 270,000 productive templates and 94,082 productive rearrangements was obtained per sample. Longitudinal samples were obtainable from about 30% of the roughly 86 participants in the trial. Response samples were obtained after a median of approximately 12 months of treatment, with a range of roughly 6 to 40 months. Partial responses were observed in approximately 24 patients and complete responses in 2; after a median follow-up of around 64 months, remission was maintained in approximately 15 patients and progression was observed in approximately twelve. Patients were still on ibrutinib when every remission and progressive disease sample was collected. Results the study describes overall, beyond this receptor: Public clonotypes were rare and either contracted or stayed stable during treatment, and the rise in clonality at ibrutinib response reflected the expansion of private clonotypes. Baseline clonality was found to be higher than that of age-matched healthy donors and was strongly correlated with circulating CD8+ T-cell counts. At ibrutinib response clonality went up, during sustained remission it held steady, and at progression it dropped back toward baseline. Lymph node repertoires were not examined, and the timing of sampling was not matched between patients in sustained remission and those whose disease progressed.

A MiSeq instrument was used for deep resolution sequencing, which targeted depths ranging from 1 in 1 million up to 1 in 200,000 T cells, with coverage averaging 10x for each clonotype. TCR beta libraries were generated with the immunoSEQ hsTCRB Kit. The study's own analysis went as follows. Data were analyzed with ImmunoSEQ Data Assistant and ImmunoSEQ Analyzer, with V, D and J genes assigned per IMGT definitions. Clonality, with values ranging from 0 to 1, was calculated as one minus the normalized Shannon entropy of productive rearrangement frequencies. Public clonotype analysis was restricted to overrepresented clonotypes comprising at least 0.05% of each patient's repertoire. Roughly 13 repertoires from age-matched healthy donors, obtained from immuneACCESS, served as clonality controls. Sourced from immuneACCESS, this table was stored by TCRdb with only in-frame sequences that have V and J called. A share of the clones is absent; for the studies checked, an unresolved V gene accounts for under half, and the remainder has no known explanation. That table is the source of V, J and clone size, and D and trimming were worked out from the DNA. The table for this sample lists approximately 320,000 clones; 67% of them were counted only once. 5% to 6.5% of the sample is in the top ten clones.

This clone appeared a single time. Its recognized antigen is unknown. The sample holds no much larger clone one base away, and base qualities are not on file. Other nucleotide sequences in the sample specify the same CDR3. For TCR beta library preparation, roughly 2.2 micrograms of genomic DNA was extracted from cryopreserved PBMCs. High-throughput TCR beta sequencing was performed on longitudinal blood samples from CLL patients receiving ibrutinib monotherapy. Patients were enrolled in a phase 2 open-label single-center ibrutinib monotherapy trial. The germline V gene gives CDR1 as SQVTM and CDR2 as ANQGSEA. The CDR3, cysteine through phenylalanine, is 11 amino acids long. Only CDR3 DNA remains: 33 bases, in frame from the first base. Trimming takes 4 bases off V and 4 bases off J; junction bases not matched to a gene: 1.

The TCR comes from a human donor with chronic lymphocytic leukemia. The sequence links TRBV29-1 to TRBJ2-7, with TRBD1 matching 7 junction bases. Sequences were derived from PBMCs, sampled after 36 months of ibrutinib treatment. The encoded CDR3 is CSVARGYEQYF. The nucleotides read TGCAGCGTTGCCAGGGGGTACGAGCAGTACTTC.